One and the same sample provided the 7 T cell receptor beta chains below, sequenced in a study of blood T cell repertoires in COVID-19. Using immunoSEQ multiplex PCR, the repertoire was profiled, and TCRdb retains in-frame clones only, with some absent. The table records about 310,000 clones, more than 75% of them present only once. Source material: peripheral blood. These receptors were collected from a woman in her forties or fifties who had recovered from COVID-19.

The chain uses TRBV5-5 and TRBJ2-2; TRBD2 aligns across 9 bases. V was clipped by 5 bases and J by 5 bases; unmatched bases: 13. The CDR3 has 17 amino acids. Germline values: CDR1 SGHKS, CDR2 YYEKEE (reference sequence). This chain's CDR3 is CASRKRIGSGSTGELFF. CDR3 in DNA: TGTGCCAGCAGGAAACGGATCGGTAGCGGGAGTACCGGGGAGCTGTTTTTT.

V gene TRBV28 combines with J gene TRBJ2-7, with 9 nucleotides matching TRBD1. The CDR3 has 14 amino acids. V shed 7 bases, J shed 2 bases, and the junction held 6 bases outside the gene matches. Germline loops: CDR1 MDHEN, CDR2 SYDVKM. The CDR3 nucleotides read TGTGCCAGCACTCCGGGACAGGGAACCTACGAGCAGTACTTC. This translates into CASTPGQGTYEQYF.

V and J are TRBV28 and TRBJ2-2, with D possibly TRBD2 on 5 matching bases. The CDR3 is 12 residues long. Per germline, CDR1 MDHEN and CDR2 SYDVKM. V was clipped by 3 bases and J by 6 bases, with 5 bases between them. The CDR3 DNA reads TGTGCCAGCAGTTTGGAGGCCGGGGAGCTGTTTTTT. It yields the protein CASSLEAGELFF.

The CDR3 DNA reads TGTGCCACCTTCTCGGGGAACTACTATGGCTACACCTTC. Its protein product is CATFSGNYYGYTF. The chain joins TRBV28 to TRBJ1-2; D uncertain. Germline CDR1 reads MDHEN; CDR2 reads SYDVKM. The V end lost 10 bases, the J end lost 3 bases, and 15 bases lay between the germline ends. There are 13 residues in the CDR3.

This clone has a count of ten or more. This chain uses TRBV7-9 with TRBJ2-6; D is unresolved. This CDR3 is built from 17 residues. The germline V gene encodes CDR1 SEHNR and CDR2 FQNEAQ (reference sequence). V gave up 1 base and J gave up 2 bases, with 12 bases separating them. In DNA form, the CDR3 reads TGTGCCAGCAGCTTAGGAGGCGGAACTACTGGGGCCAACGTCCTGACTTTC. This sequence encodes CASSLGGGTTGANVLTF.

This sequence joins TRBV4-3 and TRBJ1-2, with D perhaps matching TRBD1 (6 bases). The CDR3 is made up of 17 amino acids. CDR1 is LGHNA, CDR2 YSLEER, per germline. V was clipped by 0 bases and J by 4 bases, with 18 bases between them. CDR3 loop: CASSQELDSAMVYGYTF. CDR3 in DNA: TGCGCCAGCAGCCAAGAACTGGACAGCGCGATGGTCTATGGCTACACCTTC.

The chain carries TRBV6-1 and TRBJ2-5; 10 bases are a match to TRBD1. Trimming took 2 bases from V and 4 from J; bases not matched to a gene: 7. The CDR3 sequence is 16 residues long. The V gene's germline CDR1 is MNHNS and CDR2 SASEGT. CDR3 DNA: TGTGCCAGCAGTGAATCGGGACAGGGGTTGTCAGAGACCCAGTACTTC. This gives the protein CASSESGQGLSETQYF.